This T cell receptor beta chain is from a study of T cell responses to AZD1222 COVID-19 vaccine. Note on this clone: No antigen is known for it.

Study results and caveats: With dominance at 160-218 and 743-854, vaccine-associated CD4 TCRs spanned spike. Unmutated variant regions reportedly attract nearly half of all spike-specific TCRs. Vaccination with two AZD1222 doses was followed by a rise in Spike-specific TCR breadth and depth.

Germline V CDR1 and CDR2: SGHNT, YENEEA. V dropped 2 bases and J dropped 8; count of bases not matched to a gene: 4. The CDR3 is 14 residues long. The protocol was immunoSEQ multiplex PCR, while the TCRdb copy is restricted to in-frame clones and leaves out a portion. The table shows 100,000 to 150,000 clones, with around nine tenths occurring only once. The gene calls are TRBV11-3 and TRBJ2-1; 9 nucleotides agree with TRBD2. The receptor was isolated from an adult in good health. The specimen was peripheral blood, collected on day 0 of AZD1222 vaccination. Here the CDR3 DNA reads TGTGCCAGCAGCTTACAAGCGGGAGGCTATGAGCAGTTCTTC. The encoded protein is CASSLQAGGYEQFF. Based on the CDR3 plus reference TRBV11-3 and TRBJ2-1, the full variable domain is EAGVVQSPRYKIIEKKQPVAFWCNPISGHNTLYWYLQNLGQGPELLIRYENEEAVDDSQLPKDRFSAERLKGVDSTLKIQPAELGDSAVYLCASSLQAGGYEQFFGPGTRLTVL.